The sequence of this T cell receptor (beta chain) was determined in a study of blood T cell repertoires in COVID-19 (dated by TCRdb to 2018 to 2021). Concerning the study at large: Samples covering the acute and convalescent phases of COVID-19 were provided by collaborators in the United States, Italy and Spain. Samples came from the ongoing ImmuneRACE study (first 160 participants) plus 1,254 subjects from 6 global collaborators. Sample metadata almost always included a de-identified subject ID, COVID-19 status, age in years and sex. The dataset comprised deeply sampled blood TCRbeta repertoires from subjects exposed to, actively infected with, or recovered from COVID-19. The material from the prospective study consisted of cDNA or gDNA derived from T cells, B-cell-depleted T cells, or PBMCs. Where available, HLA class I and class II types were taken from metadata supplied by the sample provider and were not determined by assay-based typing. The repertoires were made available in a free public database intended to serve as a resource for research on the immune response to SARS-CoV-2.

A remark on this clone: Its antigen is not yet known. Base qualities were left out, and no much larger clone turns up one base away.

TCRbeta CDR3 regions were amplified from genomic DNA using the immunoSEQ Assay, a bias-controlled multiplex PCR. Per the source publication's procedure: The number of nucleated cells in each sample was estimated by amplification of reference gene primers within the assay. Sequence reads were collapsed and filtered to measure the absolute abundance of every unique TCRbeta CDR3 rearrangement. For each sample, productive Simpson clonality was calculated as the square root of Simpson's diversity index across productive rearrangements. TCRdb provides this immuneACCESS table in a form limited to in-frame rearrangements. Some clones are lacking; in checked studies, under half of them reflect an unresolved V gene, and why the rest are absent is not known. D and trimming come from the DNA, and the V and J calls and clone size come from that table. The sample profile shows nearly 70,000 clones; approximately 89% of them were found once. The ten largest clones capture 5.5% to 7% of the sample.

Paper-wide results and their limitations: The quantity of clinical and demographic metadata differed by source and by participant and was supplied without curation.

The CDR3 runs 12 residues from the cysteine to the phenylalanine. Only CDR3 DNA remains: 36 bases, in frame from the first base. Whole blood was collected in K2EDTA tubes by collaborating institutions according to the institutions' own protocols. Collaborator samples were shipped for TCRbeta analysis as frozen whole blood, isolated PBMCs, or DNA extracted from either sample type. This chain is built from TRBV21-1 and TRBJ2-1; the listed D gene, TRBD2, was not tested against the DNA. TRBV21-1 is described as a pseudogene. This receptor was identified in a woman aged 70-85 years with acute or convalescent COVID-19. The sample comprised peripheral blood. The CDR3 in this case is CAIPGTINEQFF. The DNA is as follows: TGTGCCATCCCCGGGACTATCAATGAGCAGTTCTTC.